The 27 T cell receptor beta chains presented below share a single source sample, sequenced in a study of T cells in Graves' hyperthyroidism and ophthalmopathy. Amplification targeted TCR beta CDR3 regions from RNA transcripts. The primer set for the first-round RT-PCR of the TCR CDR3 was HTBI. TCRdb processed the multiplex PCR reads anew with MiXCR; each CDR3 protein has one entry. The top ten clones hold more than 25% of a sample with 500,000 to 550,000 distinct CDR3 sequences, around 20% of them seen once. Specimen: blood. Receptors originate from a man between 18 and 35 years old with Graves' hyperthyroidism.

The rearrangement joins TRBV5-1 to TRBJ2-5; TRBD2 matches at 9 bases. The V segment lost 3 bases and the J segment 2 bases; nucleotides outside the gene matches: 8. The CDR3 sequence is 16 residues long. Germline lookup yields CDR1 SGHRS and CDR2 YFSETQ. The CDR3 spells CASSSPSGVKQETQYF. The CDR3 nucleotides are TGCGCCAGCAGCTCCCCTAGCGGGGTGAAACAAGAGACCCAGTACTTC.

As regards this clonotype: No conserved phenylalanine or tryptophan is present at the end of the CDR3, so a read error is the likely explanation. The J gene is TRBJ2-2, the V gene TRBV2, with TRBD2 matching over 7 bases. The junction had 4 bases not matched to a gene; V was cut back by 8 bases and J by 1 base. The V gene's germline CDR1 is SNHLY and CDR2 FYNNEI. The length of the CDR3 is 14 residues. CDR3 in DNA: TGTGCCAGCTCTAGCGGACTGAACACCGGGGAGCTGTTTTTG. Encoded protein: CASSSGLNTGELFL.

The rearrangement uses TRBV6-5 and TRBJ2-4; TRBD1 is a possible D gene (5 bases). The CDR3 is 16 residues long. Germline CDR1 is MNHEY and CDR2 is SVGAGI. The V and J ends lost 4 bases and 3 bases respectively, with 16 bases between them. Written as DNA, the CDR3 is TGTGCCAGCAGTTCCCTGAAGGGGCAGAGCAAAAACATTCAGTACTTC. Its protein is CASSSLKGQSKNIQYF.

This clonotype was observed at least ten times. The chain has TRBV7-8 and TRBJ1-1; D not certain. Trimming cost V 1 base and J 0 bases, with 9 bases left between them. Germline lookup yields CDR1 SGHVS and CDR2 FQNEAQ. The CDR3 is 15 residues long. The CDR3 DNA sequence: TGTGCCAGCAGCTTAGATTCTGGCCTGAACACTGAAGCTTTCTTT. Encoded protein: CASSLDSGLNTEAFF.

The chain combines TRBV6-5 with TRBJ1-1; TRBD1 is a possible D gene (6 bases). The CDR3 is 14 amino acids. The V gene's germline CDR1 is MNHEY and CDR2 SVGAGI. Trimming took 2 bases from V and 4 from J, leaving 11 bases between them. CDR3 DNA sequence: TGTGCCAGCAGTTACACCAGGGGACTCACTGAAGCTTTCTTT. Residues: CASSYTRGLTEAFF.

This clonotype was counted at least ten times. The CDR3: CSSGTGGPFGNTEAFF. The CDR3 nucleotides read TGCAGCTCCGGGACAGGGGGTCCCTTTGGGAACACTGAAGCTTTCTTT. This sequence joins TRBV20-1 and TRBJ1-1, with 11 bases lining up with TRBD1. Germline CDR1 reads DFQATT; CDR2 reads SNEGSKA (reference sequence). There are 16 residues in the CDR3.

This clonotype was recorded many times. CDR3 loop: CASRSLGKDGYTF. CDR3 bases: TGTGCCAGTAGATCACTGGGAAAGGATGGCTACACCTTC. This sequence joins TRBV19 and TRBJ1-2, with no clear D. The CDR3 is 13 amino acids. V was pared by 6 bases and J by 6 bases, with 14 bases between. CDR1 and CDR2 (germline): LNHDA, SQIVND (reference sequence).

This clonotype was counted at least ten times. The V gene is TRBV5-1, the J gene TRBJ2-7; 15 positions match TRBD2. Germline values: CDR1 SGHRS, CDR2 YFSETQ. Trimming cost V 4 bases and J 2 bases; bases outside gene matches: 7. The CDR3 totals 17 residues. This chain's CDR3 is CASSPGLAGGATYEQYF. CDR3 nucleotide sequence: TGCGCCAGCAGCCCTGGACTAGCGGGGGGGGCGACCTACGAGCAGTACTTC. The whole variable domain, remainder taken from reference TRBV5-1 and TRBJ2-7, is KAGVTQTPRYLIKTRGQQVTLSCSPISGHRSVSWYQQTPGQGLQFLFEYFSETQRNKGNFPGRFSGRQFSNSRSEMNVSTLELGDSALYLCASSPGLAGGATYEQYFGPGTRLTVT.

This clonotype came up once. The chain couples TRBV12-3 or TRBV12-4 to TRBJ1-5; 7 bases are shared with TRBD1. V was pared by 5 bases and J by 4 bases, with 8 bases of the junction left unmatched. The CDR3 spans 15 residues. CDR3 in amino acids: CASSPRGGENQPQHF. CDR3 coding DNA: TGTGCCAGCAGTCCCAGGGGGGGAGAGAATCAGCCCCAGCATTTT.

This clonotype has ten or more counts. CDR3 in amino acids: CSARAPRGTGDEQYF. The CDR3 DNA follows: TGCAGTGCTAGAGCCCCCCGTGGGACAGGGGACGAGCAGTACTTC. The V and J genes are TRBV20-1 and TRBJ2-7, with 10 positions matching TRBD1. Trimming at V came to 1 base and at J to 5 bases, leaving 8 bases not matched to a gene. This CDR3 spans 15 amino acids. The germline V gene encodes CDR1 DFQATT and CDR2 SNEGSKA (reference sequence).

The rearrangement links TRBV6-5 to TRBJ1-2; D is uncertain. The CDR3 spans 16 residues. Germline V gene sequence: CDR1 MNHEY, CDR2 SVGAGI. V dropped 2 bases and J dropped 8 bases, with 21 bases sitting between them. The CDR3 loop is CASSYHRVPLGEGYTF. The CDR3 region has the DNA TGTGCCAGCAGTTACCATCGAGTTCCCCTCGGGGAGGGCTACACCTTC.

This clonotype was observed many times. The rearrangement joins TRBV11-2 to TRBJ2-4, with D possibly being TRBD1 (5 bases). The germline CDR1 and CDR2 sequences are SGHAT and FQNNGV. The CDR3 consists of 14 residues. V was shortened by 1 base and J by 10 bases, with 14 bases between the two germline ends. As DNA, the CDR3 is TGTGCCAGCAGCTTAGTGGTTGGACAAGGAATTCAGTACTTC. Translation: CASSLVVGQGIQYF. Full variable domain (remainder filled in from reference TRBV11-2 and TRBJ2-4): EAGVAQSPRYKIIEKRQSVAFWCNPISGHATLYWYQQILGQGPKLLIQFQNNGVVDDSQLPKDRFSAERLKGVDSTLKIQPAKLEDSAVYLCASSLVVGQGIQYFGAGTRLSVL.

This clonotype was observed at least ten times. This chain's CDR3 is CASSQEGQGYTEAFF. In nucleotides, the CDR3 is TGTGCCAGCAGCCAAGAAGGTCAGGGATACACTGAAGCTTTCTTT. This chain connects TRBV14 to TRBJ1-1; TRBD1 is a possible D gene (5 bases). The V and J ends lost 0 bases and 3 bases respectively, with 11 bases between them. The germline gives CDR1 SGHDN, CDR2 FVKESK. There are 15 residues in the CDR3.

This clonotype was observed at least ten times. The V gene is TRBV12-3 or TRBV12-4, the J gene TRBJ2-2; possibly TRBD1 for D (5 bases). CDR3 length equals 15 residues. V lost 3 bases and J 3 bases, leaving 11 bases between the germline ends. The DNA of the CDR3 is TGTGCCAGCAGTTTTGCCCTAGGGGACACCGGGGAGCTGTTTTTT. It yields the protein CASSFALGDTGELFF.

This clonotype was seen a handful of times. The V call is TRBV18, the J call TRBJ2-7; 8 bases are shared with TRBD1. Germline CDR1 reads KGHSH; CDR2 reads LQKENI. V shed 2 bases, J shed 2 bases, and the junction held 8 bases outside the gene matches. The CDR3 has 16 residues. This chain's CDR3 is CASSPLSTGVTYEQYF. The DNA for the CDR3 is TGTGCCAGCTCACCATTATCGACAGGGGTGACCTACGAGCAGTACTTC.

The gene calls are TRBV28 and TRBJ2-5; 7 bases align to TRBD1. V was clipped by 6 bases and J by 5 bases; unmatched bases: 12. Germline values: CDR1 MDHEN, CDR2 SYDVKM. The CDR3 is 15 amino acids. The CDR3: CASRTGTDFGETQYF. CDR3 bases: TGTGCCAGCAGGACCGGGACAGATTTTGGGGAGACCCAGTACTTC.

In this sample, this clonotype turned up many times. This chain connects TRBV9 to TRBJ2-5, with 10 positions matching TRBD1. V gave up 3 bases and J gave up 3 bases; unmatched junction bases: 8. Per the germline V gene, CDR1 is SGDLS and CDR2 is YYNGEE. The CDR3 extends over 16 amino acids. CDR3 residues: CASSENLDRGKETQYF. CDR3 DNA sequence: TGTGCCAGCAGCGAAAATCTGGACAGGGGGAAAGAGACCCAGTACTTC.

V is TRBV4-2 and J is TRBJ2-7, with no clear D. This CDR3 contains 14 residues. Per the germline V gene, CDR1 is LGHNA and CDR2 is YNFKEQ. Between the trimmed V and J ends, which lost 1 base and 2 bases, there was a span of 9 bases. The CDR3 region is CASSQAPQTYEQYF. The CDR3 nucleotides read TGTGCCAGCAGCCAAGCACCCCAGACCTACGAGCAGTACTTC.

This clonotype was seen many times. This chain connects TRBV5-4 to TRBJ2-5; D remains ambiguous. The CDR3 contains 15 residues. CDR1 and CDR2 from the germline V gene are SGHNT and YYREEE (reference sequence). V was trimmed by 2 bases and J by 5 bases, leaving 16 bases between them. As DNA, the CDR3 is TGTGCCAGCAGCTTTGCCGGTCCGCTGGGGGAGACCCAGTACTTC. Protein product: CASSFAGPLGETQYF.

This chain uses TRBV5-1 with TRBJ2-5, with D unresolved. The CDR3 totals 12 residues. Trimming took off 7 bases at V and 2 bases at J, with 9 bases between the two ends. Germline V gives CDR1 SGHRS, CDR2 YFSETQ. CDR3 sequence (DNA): TGCGCCAGCGAAAAGACTCAAGAGACCCAGTACTTC. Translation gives CASEKTQETQYF.

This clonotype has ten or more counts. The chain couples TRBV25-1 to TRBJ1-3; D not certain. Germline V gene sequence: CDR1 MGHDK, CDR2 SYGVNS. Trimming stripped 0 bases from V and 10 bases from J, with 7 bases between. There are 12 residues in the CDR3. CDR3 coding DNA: TGTGCCAGCAGTGAATACGGGTTAACCATATATTTT. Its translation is CASSEYGLTIYF. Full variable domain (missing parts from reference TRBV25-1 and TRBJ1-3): EADIYQTPRYLVIGTGKKITLECSQTMGHDKMYWYQQDPGMELHLIHYSYGVNSTEKGDLSSESTVSRIRTEHFPLTLESARPSHTSQYLCASSEYGLTIYFGEGSWLTVV.

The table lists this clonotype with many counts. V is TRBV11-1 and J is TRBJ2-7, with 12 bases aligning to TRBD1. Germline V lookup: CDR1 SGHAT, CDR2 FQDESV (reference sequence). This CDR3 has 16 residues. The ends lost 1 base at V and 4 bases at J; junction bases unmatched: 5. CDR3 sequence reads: CASSLGLGQGAYEQYF. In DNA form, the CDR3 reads TGTGCCAGCAGCTTAGGGTTGGGACAGGGGGCTTACGAGCAGTACTTC.

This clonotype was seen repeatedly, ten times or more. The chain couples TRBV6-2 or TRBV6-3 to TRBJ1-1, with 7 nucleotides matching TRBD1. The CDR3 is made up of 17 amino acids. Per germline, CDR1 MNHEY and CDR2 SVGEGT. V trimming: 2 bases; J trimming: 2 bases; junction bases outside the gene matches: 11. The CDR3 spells CASSYPQGIGGNTEAFF. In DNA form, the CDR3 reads TGTGCCAGCAGTTACCCACAGGGGATCGGCGGTAACACTGAAGCTTTCTTT.

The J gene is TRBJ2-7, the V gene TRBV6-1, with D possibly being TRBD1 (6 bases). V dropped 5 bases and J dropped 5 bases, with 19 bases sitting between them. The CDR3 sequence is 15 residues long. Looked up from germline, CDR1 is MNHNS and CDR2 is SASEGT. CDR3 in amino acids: CASSTNRVTKDEQYF. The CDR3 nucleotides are TGTGCCAGCAGTACCAACAGGGTAACCAAGGACGAGCAGTACTTC.

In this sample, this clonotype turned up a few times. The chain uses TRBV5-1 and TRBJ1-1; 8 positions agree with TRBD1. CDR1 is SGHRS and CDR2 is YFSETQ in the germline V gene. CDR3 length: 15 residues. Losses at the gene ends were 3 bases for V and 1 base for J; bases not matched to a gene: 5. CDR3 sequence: CASSSYGTGNTEAFF. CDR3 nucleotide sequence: TGCGCCAGCAGCTCGTACGGGACAGGGAACACTGAAGCTTTCTTT. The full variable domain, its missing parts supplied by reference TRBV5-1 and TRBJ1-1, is KAGVTQTPRYLIKTRGQQVTLSCSPISGHRSVSWYQQTPGQGLQFLFEYFSETQRNKGNFPGRFSGRQFSNSRSEMNVSTLELGDSALYLCASSSYGTGNTEAFFGQGTRLTVV.

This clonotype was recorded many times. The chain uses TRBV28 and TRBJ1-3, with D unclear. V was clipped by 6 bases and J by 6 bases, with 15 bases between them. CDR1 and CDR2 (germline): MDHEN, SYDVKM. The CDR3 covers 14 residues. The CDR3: CASSPAVSQNTIYF. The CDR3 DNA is TGTGCCAGCAGCCCGGCGGTCAGCCAAAACACCATATATTTT.

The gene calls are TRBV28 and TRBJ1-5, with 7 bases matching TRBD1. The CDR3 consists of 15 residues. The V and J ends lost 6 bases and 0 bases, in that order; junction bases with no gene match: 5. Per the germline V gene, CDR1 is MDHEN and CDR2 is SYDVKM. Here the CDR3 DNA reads TGTGCCAGCAGGGCGGGACAGTATAGCAATCAGCCCCAGCATTTT. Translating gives CASRAGQYSNQPQHF.